The rows below give T cell receptor beta chains drawn from one sample of a study of T cell responses to AZD1222 COVID-19 vaccine. The table came from immunoSEQ multiplex PCR; TCRdb's copy has only in-frame clones and leaves some out. The data hold 90,000 to 150,000 clones, with roughly 86% observed a single time. Sequences were derived from peripheral blood, sampled 28 days after the second AZD1222 dose. The receptors were gathered from an adult who received the AZD1222 COVID-19 vaccine. CDR3s include the opening cysteine and the closing phenylalanine or tryptophan. Each record gives: V gene, CDR3 protein.

>TRBV27
CASSSPLAGFYEQYF
>TRBV4-1
CASSQDQGVDEKLFF
>TRBV28
CASSFPWAGVGNTGELFF
>TRBV19
CASSIPGPPPYEQYF
>TRBV9
CASSVAPHESYNEQFF
>TRBV9
CASSAGRYTGELFF
>TRBV7-2
CASSLRPSYGYTF
>TRBV15
CATSREPGQGTDTQYF
>TRBV3-1/TRBV3-2
CASSQTGHPSYNSPLHF
>TRBV19
CASSLYTGEHEQYF
>TRBV5-1
CASSLVGGSNYGYTF
>TRBV9
CASSGTGGFTEAFF
>TRBV11-3
CASSPRDNTDTQYF
>TRBV5-1
CASNPGGTQETQYF
>TRBV24-1
CATSEAQGQPQHF
>TRBV4-3
CASSQDRLVHEQFF
>TRBV2
CASSPQGSGNEKLFF
>TRBV28
CASSLHQPGEAAEAFF
>TRBV7-2
CASTVDRGETQYF
>TRBV28
CASTSSPVLEAFF
>TRBV5-5
CASSNLRDSSYEQYF
>TRBV7-8
CASSLTSGNTEAFF
>TRBV5-5
CASSPRAGTSSTDTQYF
>TRBV15
CATSRWGVAEQYF
>TRBV10-2
CASSESWGRGLFF
>TRBV7-9
CASTPPGQGTSPLHF
>TRBV2
CASSDWGNSPLHF
>TRBV6-2/TRBV6-3
CASSSGGHTDTQYF
>TRBV6-1
CASSDRDNYGYTF
>TRBV11-3
CASSLERRSLLLSNQPQHF
>TRBV30
CAWRRGVGRGEFFGYTF
>TRBV3-1/TRBV3-2
CASSQVQGWSGYTF
>TRBV25-1
CASSEYGKGARTEAFF
>TRBV7-2
CASSRGGVDTQYF
>TRBV11-3
CASSSRTGAGNTIYF
>TRBV27
CASRQGDYSNQPQHF
>TRBV9
CASSVGGTGNSPLHF
>TRBV6-5
CASSSQHGITDTQYF
>TRBV4-1
CASSQDLRGANVLTF
>TRBV7-2
CASSLREFDSRTEAFF
>TRBV27
CASSLGQGLNTEAFF
>TRBV11-3
CASRDRLNYGYTF
>TRBV9
CASSVGGRGTQYF
>TRBV10-3
CAISESVGGALNTEAFF
>TRBV6-2/TRBV6-3
CASSKRETREQYF